This is a list of T cell receptor beta chains from one sample in a study of T cell responses to AZD1222 COVID-19 vaccine. Method: immunoSEQ multiplex PCR; TCRdb's copy keeps in-frame clones and lacks some. The table lists some 120,000 clones, roughly 86% of them singletons. The sequences come from peripheral blood, collected on day 0 of AZD1222 vaccination. The source is an adult in good health. Both conserved end residues are part of each CDR3. The order of the fields is V gene, clone size, J gene, D gene, CDR3 DNA, CDR3 protein. D genes are given only for firm matches. Rows may omit the clone size; those that give it use once, few, many or a size class.

TRBV5-5	.	TRBJ1-4	TRBD1	TGTGCCAGCAGCCCCCTGGGGGTCACAGGGGGCTCTGAAAAACTGTTTTTT	CASSPLGVTGGSEKLFF
TRBV19	.	TRBJ2-3	TRBD2	TGTGCCAGTAGTACCAGAAGACTAGCGGTCAACTATACGCAGTATTTT	CASSTRRLAVNYTQYF
TRBV5-1	.	TRBJ1-2	TRBD1	TGCGCCAGCGGGGACAGAGCAAGTCTCGGCTATGGCTACACCTTC	CASGDRASLGYGYTF
TRBV7-8	.	TRBJ2-7	.	TGTGCCAGCAGCCAACTCATTGCGGGACCCAACGAGCAGTACTTC	CASSQLIAGPNEQYF
TRBV29-1	.	TRBJ1-2	TRBD1	TGCAGCGTTGAAGATCCTGGGACAGCTTGGGGTGGCTACACCTTC	CSVEDPGTAWGGYTF
TRBV2	.	TRBJ1-2	.	TGTGCCAGCACTGTAGCAGGCCGGAGTGTAGGCTACACCTTC	CASTVAGRSVGYTF
TRBV29-1	.	TRBJ1-2	.	TGCAGCGTTGAATTCGGACGGGGGTGGGGCTACACCTTC	CSVEFGRGWGYTF
TRBV29-1	few	TRBJ2-7	TRBD2	TGCAGCGCCGTAGCGGGAGGCCCCTACGAGCAGTACTTC	CSAVAGGPYEQYF
TRBV30	.	TRBJ2-1	.	TGTGCCTGGAGTGGGCTACTCGACGATGTTGAGCAGTTCTTC	CAWSGLLDDVEQFF
TRBV4-3	.	TRBJ2-2	.	TGCGCCAGCAGCCAAGATGTGGGGGGTATAAACACCGGGGAGCTGTTTTTT	CASSQDVGGINTGELFF
TRBV9	.	TRBJ2-5	.	TGTGCCAGCAGCGTAGGGGGGCCTGAGACCCAGTACTTC	CASSVGGPETQYF
TRBV7-6	few	TRBJ2-2	TRBD1	TGTGCCAGCAGCCTGGGACAGGAGATCACCGGGGAGCTGTTTTTT	CASSLGQEITGELFF
TRBV19	.	TRBJ1-1	.	TGTGCCACTGGGGGGGAGCTTGTAGCTTTCTTT	CATGGELVAFF
TRBV4-1	.	TRBJ1-1	TRBD1	TGCGCCAGCAGCCAAGTGGGACAGGGCGACACTGAAGCTTTCTTT	CASSQVGQGDTEAFF
TRBV27	once	TRBJ2-2	.	TGTGCCAGCAGTTATTCACAGGAGAACACCGGGGAGCTGTTTTTT	CASSYSQENTGELFF
TRBV5-4	.	TRBJ2-5	.	TGTGCCAGCAGCTTACGCAGCTCCCTCCAAGAGACCCAGTACTTC	CASSLRSSLQETQYF
TRBV27	.	TRBJ1-6	.	TGTGCCAGCAGTTTCTTTGGAGATAATTCACCCCTCCACTTT	CASSFFGDNSPLHF
TRBV19	once	TRBJ2-3	TRBD2	TGTGCCAGTAGTATAAGAGCGGGGGGGCCCCAAGATACGCAGTATTTT	CASSIRAGGPQDTQYF
TRBV7-3	.	TRBJ2-1	TRBD2	TGTGCCAGCAGTGGGACTAGCGGGAGTGATGAGCAGTTCTTC	CASSGTSGSDEQFF
TRBV10-2	.	TRBJ2-5	TRBD1	TGCGCCAGCAAAAGGGACAGGGGGAGGCAAGAGACCCAGTACTTC	CASKRDRGRQETQYF
TRBV2	few	TRBJ1-2	.	TGTGCCAGCAGTGAATGGCGGGGGGCGCCGGGTAACTATGGCTACACCTTC	CASSEWRGAPGNYGYTF
TRBV11-2	.	TRBJ1-1	.	TGTGCCAGCAGCTCAGGGGAGGGGGTGAAAGCTTTCTTT	CASSSGEGVKAFF
TRBV4-1	once	TRBJ2-1	TRBD2	TGCGCCAGCAGCTCTTCAGCGGGAGGGCCAGGCAATGAGCAGTTCTTC	CASSSSAGGPGNEQFF
TRBV6-4	.	TRBJ2-1	TRBD1	TGTGCCAGCAGCATGGGACAGGGGGGCGATGAGCAGTTCTTC	CASSMGQGGDEQFF
TRBV19	.	TRBJ2-1	TRBD2	TGTGCCAGTATCGAAACCGGAGGTAGCGGGGAGTACAATGAGCAGTTCTTC	CASIETGGSGEYNEQFF
TRBV5-4	few	TRBJ2-5	TRBD1	TGTGCCAGCAGCTCAGGACAGGCCCAAGAGACCCAGTACTTC	CASSSGQAQETQYF
TRBV5-1	.	TRBJ2-5	TRBD1	TGCGCCAGCAGCCTTGCGGGACAGGGGATAGGAGAGACCCAGTACTTC	CASSLAGQGIGETQYF
TRBV7-9	.	TRBJ1-3	TRBD1	TGTGCCAGCAGCCAACAGGGGGCTGGAAACACCATATATTTT	CASSQQGAGNTIYF
TRBV9	.	TRBJ2-1	TRBD2	TGTGCCAGCAGCGTATCGGGGGGGCGGAGATACAATGAGCAGTTCTTC	CASSVSGGRRYNEQFF
TRBV15	.	TRBJ2-1	.	TGTGCCACCAGCAGAGATCGGGGACAAGGACTTTACAATGAGCAGTTCTTC	CATSRDRGQGLYNEQFF
TRBV5-4	once	TRBJ2-1	TRBD1	TGTGCCAGCAGCTTGGACAGGGGGTTAGGCAATGAGCAGTTCTTC	CASSLDRGLGNEQFF
TRBV6-5	.	TRBJ2-2	.	TGTGCCAGCATCCCCAATCCCTCCACCGGGGAGCTGTTTTTT	CASIPNPSTGELFF
TRBV12-3/TRBV12-4	.	TRBJ2-7	.	TGTGCCAGCAGTTTAGGCTACGAGCAGTACTTC	CASSLGYEQYF
TRBV7-9	.	TRBJ2-1	.	TGTGCCAGCACCATAAGCGGGCCCTACAATGAGCAGTTCTTC	CASTISGPYNEQFF
TRBV6-5	.	TRBJ2-7	TRBD1	TGTGCCAGCAGGTTGTTTGGACAGGCTTCCTACGAGCAGTACTTC	CASRLFGQASYEQYF
TRBV3-1/TRBV3-2	.	TRBJ1-2	.	TGTGCCAGCAGCCAAGATTATCCAGCGGCCGGAAGTGACTATGGCTACACCTTC	CASSQDYPAAGSDYGYTF
TRBV18	.	TRBJ2-5	.	TGTGCCAGCTCACCTGGTACTTTGGAGACCCAGTACTTC	CASSPGTLETQYF
TRBV7-3	.	TRBJ2-7	.	TGTGCCAGCAGCCCAAGGGCGGGGGCACCGTACGAGCAGTACTTC	CASSPRAGAPYEQYF
TRBV5-6	.	TRBJ2-7	.	TGTGCCAGCAGCTCCCCGGGAATAAAACCCTACGAGCAGTACTTC	CASSSPGIKPYEQYF
TRBV11-2	.	TRBJ1-1	.	TGTGCCAGCAGCCCCGCGGGTGCAATGAACACTGAAGCTTTCTTT	CASSPAGAMNTEAFF
TRBV14	.	TRBJ1-2	TRBD1	TGTGCCAGCAGCCAGACAGGGAATGGCTACACCTTC	CASSQTGNGYTF
TRBV27	.	TRBJ1-5	.	TGTGCCAGCAGCTCCAGGTTTCTCAATCAGCCCCAGCATTTT	CASSSRFLNQPQHF
TRBV27	.	TRBJ2-1	.	TGTGCCAGCAGACCTAAACAGGGAGGGTACAATGAGCAGTTCTTC	CASRPKQGGYNEQFF
TRBV7-2	.	TRBJ2-1	.	TGTGCCAGCAGCTTAGTCCGCCAGACCAATGAGCAGTTCTTC	CASSLVRQTNEQFF
TRBV7-9	.	TRBJ2-7	TRBD2	TGTGCCAGCAGCTTAGTAGGAGCGGGGGCCTCCTACGAGCAGTACTTC	CASSLVGAGASYEQYF
TRBV12-3/TRBV12-4	.	TRBJ2-1	.	TGTGCCAGCAGTTTAGTCAGGGCTTTACAGTTCTTC	CASSLVRALQFF
TRBV10-3	.	TRBJ1-5	TRBD1	TGTGCCATCAGTCGTGACAGGGACAATCAGCCCCAGCATTTT	CAISRDRDNQPQHF
TRBV7-2	.	TRBJ1-5	.	TGTGCCAGCAGCTTAGTTCAGGGTGGCAATCAGCCCCAGCATTTT	CASSLVQGGNQPQHF
TRBV6-5	.	TRBJ1-5	.	TGTGCCAGCAGGGACAGAGCAGGGCCCCAGCATTTT	CASRDRAGPQHF
TRBV2	.	TRBJ1-5	.	TGTGCCAGCAGTCCTCAGATATTAGGGGCCCAGCATTTT	CASSPQILGAQHF
TRBV6-2/TRBV6-3	once	TRBJ1-1	.	TGTGCCAGCAGTTACTCGATCCAGGGGTTCACTGAAGCTTTCTTT	CASSYSIQGFTEAFF
TRBV5-1	.	TRBJ2-7	TRBD1	TGCGCCAGCAGCCCGGGACAGGGGGAACACGAGCAGTACTTC	CASSPGQGEHEQYF
TRBV20-1	once	TRBJ2-5	.	TGCAGTGCTAGTCCGGGCGTATTACGGGAGACCCAGTACTTC	CSASPGVLRETQYF